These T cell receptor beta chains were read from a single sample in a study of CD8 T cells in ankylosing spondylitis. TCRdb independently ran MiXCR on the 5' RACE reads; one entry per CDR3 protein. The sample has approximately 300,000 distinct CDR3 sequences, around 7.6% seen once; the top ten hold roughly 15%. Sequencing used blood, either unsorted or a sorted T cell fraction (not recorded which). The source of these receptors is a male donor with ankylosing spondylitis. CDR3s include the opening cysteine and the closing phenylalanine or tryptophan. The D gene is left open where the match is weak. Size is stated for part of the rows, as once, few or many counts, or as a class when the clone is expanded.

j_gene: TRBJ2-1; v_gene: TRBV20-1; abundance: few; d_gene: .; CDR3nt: TGCAGTGCCGGGGACTGGTACAATGAGCAGTTCTTC; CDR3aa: CSAGDWYNEQFF
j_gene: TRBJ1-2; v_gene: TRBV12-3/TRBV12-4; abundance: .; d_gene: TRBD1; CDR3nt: TGTGCCAGCAGTACAGGGGCCTATGGCTACACCTTC; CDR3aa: CASSTGAYGYTF
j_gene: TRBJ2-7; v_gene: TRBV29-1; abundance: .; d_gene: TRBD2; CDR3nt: TGCAGCGTTGAAATGGGAGGGGACGAGCAGTACTTC; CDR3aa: CSVEMGGDEQYF
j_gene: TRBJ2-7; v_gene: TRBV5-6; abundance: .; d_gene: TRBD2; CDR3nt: TGTGCCAGCAGCGGACCCCTAGCGGGAAAAGGGAACGAGCAGTACTTC; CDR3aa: CASSGPLAGKGNEQYF
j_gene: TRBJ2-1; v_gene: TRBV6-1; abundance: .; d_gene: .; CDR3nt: TGTGCCACTCAGGGTGGAAAGGGGGCCTACAATGAGCAGTTCTTC; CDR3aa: CATQGGKGAYNEQFF
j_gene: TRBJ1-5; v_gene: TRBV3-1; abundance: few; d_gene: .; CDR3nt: TGTGCCAGCAGCCAGGCCATGGGTGGGACTCTCAATCAGCCCCAGCATTTT; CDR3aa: CASSQAMGGTLNQPQHF
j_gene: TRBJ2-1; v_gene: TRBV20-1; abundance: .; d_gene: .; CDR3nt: TGCAGTGCCAGGAATAGAAACCAATACAATGAGCAGTTCTTC; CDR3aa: CSARNRNQYNEQFF
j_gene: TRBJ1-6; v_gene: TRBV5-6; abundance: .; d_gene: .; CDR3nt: TGTGCCAGCAGCCCCACGGGATATAATTCACCCCTCCACTTT; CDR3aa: CASSPTGYNSPLHF
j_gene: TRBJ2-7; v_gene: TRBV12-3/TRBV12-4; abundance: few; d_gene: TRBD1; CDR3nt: TGTGCCAGCAGTGTGATGCTGACAGGGGGCGCAGGACAGCAGTACTTC; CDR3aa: CASSVMLTGGAGQQYF
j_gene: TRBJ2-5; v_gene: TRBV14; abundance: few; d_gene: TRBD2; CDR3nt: TGTGCCAGCAGCCTAAACCTAGCGGGAGGGGAGACCCAGTACTTC; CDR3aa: CASSLNLAGGETQYF
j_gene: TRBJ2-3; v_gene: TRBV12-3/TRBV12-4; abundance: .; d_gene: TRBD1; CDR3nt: TGTGCCAGCAGGTCGACAGGGATGGCACACACAGATACGCAGTATTTT; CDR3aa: CASRSTGMAHTDTQYF
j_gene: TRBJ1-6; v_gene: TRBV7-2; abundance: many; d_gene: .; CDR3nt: TGTGCCAGCAGCTTAGTTGGCAATTCACCCCTCCACTTT; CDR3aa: CASSLVGNSPLHF
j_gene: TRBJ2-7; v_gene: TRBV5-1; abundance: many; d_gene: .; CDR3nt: TGCGCCAGCAGCTTGGAGGGGGACGCGATTGGTGAGCAGTACTTC; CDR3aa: CASSLEGDAIGEQYF
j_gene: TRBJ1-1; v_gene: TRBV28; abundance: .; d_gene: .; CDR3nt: TGTGCCAGCAGTTTATTCATAGGGGAGACTGAAGCTTTCTTT; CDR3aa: CASSLFIGETEAFF
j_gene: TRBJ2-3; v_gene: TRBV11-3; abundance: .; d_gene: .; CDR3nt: TGTGCCAGCAGCTTAGGTCGTGAACCCGAGACAGATACGCAGTATTTT; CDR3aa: CASSLGREPETDTQYF
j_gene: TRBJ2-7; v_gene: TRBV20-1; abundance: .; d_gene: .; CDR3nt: TGCAGTGCTAGTGGTGATACCTACGAGCAGTACTTC; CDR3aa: CSASGDTYEQYF
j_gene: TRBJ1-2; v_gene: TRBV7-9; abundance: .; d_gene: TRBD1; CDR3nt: TGTGCCAGCAGCCGCCGCGACAGGGATGGCTACACCTTC; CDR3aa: CASSRRDRDGYTF
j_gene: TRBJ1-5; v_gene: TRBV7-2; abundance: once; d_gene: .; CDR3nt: TGTGCCAGCAGCTTATCCGGGGTGGATCAGCCCCAGCATTTT; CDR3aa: CASSLSGVDQPQHF
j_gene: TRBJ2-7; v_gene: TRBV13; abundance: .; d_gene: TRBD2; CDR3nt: TGTGCCAGCAGCTCCCGGGAGGACCTCTGGGAGCAGTACTTC; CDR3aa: CASSSREDLWEQYF
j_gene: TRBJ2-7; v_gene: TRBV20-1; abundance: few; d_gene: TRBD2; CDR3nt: TGCAGTGCCCAGACTAGCGGGAGGGTTAACGAGCAGTACTTC; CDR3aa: CSAQTSGRVNEQYF
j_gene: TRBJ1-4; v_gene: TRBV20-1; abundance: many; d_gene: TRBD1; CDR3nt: TGCAGTGCCGCTTGGACAGGGATGGCTAATGAAAAACTGTTTTTT; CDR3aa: CSAAWTGMANEKLFF
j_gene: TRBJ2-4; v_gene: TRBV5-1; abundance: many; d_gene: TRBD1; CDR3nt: TGCGCCAGCAGCCCCCGACCAACGACAGGGAAAATAGCCAAAAACATTCAGTACTTC; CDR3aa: CASSPRPTTGKIAKNIQYF
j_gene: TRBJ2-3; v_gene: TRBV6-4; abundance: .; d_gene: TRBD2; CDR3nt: TGTGCCAGCAGTGGGCTAGCGGGAACTACAGATACGCAGTATTTT; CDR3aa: CASSGLAGTTDTQYF
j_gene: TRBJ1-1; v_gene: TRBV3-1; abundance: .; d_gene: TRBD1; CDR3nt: TGTGCCAGCAGCCAAGTGGGAGACAGGGATGCTTTCTTT; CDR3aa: CASSQVGDRDAFF
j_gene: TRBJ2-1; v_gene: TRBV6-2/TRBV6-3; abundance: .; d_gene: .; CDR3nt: TGTGCCAGCAGTTCCTTTGATCTTAGCGTATACAATGAGCAGTTCTTC; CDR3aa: CASSSFDLSVYNEQFF
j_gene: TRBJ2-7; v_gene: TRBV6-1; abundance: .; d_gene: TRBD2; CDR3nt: TGTGCCAGCATCGAAATGGGACTAGCGGGTCCCTACGAGCAGTACTTC; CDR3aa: CASIEMGLAGPYEQYF
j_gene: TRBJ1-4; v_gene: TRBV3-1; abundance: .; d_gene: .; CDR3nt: TGTGCCAGCAGCCAAGTTTGGTCGGCGGGCCTTAATGAAAAACTGTTTTTT; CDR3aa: CASSQVWSAGLNEKLFF
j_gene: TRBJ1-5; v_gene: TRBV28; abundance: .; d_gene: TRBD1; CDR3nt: TGTGCCAGCAGTTTGTGGGACAGGTTGAGGAGCAATCAGCCCCAGCATTTT; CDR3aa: CASSLWDRLRSNQPQHF
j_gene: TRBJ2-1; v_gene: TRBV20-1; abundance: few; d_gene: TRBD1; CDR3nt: TGCAGTGCTAGTTCCGGGACAGGGGGCGATGAGCAGTTCTTC; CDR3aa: CSASSGTGGDEQFF
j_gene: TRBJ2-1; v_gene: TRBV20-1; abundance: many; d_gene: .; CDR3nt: TGCAGTGCTAGAGAGGGTGGTGTTTATGAGCAGTTCTTC; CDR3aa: CSAREGGVYEQFF
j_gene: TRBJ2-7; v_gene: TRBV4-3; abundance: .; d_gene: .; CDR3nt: TGCGCCAGCAGCCAAGTTCACGGCTCCTACGAGCAGTACTTC; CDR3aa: CASSQVHGSYEQYF
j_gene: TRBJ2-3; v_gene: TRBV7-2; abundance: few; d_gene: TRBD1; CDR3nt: TGTGCCAGCAGCCTAACAGGGGCGTGGGTCACAGATACGCAGTATTTT; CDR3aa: CASSLTGAWVTDTQYF
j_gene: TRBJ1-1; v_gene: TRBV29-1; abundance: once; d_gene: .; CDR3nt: TGCAGCGCAGATCGTTCCGAAGCTTTCTTT; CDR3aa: CSADRSEAFF
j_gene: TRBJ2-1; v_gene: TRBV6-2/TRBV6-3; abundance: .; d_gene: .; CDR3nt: TGTGCCAGCAGTGGGGGGACATACTACAATGAGCAGTTCTTC; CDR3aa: CASSGGTYYNEQFF
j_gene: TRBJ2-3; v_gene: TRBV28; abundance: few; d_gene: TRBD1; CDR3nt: TGTGCCAGCATACAGAGACAGGGGCACACAGATACGCAGTATTTT; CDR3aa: CASIQRQGHTDTQYF
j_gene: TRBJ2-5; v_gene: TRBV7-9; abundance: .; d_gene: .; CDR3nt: TGTGCCAGCAGCTGGGGCTCGCGAGAGGAGACCCAGTACTTC; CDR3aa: CASSWGSREETQYF
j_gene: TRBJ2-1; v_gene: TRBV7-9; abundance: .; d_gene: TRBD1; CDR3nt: TGTGCCAGCAGCACAGGGGCACCAACTCCTACAGGAGAGCAGTTCTTC; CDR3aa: CASSTGAPTPTGEQFF
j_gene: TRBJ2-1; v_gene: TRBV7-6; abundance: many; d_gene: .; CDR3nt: TGTGCCAGCAGCTTAGCCGGGACATTCTTCTCCTCCGGTGAGCAGTTCTTC; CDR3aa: CASSLAGTFFSSGEQFF
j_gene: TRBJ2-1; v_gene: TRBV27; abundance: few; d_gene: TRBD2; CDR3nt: TGTGCCAGCAGTTTAAGCGCCGGGACTAGCTACAATGAGCAGTTCTTC; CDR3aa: CASSLSAGTSYNEQFF
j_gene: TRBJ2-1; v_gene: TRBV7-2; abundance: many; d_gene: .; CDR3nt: TGTGCCAGCAGCTTAGTCAGGGGGGGGTACAATGAGCAGTTCTTC; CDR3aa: CASSLVRGGYNEQFF
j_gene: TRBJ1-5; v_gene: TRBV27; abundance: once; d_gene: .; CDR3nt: TGTGCCAGCAGAATACATAGCAATCAGCCCCAGCATTTT; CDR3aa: CASRIHSNQPQHF
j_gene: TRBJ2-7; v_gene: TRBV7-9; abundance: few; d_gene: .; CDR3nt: TGTGCCAGCAGTGGGGGACATACATCCTCCTACGAGCAGTACTTC; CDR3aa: CASSGGHTSSYEQYF
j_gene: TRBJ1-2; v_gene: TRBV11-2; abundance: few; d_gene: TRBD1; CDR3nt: TGTGCCAGCAGCCTAAACAGGGGCGGCTACACCTTC; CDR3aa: CASSLNRGGYTF
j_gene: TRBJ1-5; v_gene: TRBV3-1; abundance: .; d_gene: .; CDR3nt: TGTGCCAGCAGCCAGCAACTGACAGTCAGCAATCAGCCCCAGCATTTT; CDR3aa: CASSQQLTVSNQPQHF
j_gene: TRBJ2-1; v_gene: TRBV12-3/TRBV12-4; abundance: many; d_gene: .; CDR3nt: TGTGCCAGCAGCCCCGGCTTGGGTGAGCAGTTCTTC; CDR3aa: CASSPGLGEQFF
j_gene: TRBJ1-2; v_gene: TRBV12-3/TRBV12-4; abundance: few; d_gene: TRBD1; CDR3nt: TGTGCCAGCAGTTTAACCGGGACAGGTCGAGGTGGCTACACCTTC; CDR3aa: CASSLTGTGRGGYTF
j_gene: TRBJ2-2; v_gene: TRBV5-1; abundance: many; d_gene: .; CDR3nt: TGCGCCAGTTGGGCTACGAACACCGGGGAGCTGTTTTTT; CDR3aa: CASWATNTGELFF
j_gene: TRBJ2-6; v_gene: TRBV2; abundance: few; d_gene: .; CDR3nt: TGTGCCAGCAGTGAACTAGGTGGGGCCAACGTCCTGACTTTC; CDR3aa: CASSELGGANVLTF
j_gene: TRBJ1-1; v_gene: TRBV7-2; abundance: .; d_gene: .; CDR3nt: TGTGCCAGCAGCTTACCGGAGGAGATGAACACTGAAGCTTTCTTT; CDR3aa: CASSLPEEMNTEAFF
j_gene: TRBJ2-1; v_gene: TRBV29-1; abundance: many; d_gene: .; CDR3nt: TGCAGCGTTGAAAAGGCCCCCTACAATGAGCAGTTCTTC; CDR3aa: CSVEKAPYNEQFF
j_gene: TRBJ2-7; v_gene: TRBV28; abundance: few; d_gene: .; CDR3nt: TGTGCCAGCAGAAGTGGTCAGGTAACCTTCGAGCAGTACTTC; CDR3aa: CASRSGQVTFEQYF
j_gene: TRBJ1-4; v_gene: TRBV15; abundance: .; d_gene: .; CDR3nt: TGTGCCACCAGCAGAGATGACGCCGGGGGGGAAAAACTGTTTTTT; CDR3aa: CATSRDDAGGEKLFF
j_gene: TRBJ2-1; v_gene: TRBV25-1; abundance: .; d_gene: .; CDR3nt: TGTGCCAGCAGTGCAGGGGAGCCCTCCTACAATGAGCAGTTCTTC; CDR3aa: CASSAGEPSYNEQFF